One TCR beta chain is described in this entry. The germline gives CDR1 SNHLY, CDR2 FYNNEI. V trimming: 5 bases; J trimming: 4 bases; junction bases outside the gene matches: 4. CDR3 length: 14 residues. This entry comes from a study of blood T cell repertoires in COVID-19. Study background: Specimens from acute and convalescent COVID-19 originated in the United States, Italy and Spain. The analysed material was cDNA or gDNA that came from T cells, B-cell-depleted T cells, or PBMCs.

As originally analysed: Cell counts per sample came from amplifying reference gene primers. Data came from immunoSEQ multiplex PCR; TCRdb stores just in-frame clones and leaves some out. V and J calls and clone size follow that table, whereas D and trimming were derived from the DNA. The table lists about 47,000 clones, roughly 90% of them singletons. The receptor comes from a man aged 45-65 years with active COVID-19. The chain carries TRBV2 and TRBJ1-3, with 8 bases fitting TRBD1. Specimen: peripheral blood. DNA for the CDR3: TGTGCCAGCAGTAGCCGGACAGGGGGAAACACCATATATTTT. Residues: CASSSRTGGNTIYF.